Presented here are 10 T cell receptor beta chains from one specimen sequenced in a study of cytotoxic CD8 clonotypes in ibrutinib-treated CLL. This table comes from immunoSEQ multiplex PCR, and its TCRdb copy is limited to in-frame clones, with some not included. The sample holds fewer than 300,000 clones; around 69% are singletons and the top ten take about 5.3%. Here the sequenced sample was PBMCs, taken at disease progression, from a patient treated with ibrutinib. These receptor sequences come from a human donor with chronic lymphocytic leukemia.

This clone appeared many times. The gene calls are TRBV9 and TRBJ2-7; no reliable D call. Trimming pared 6 bases from V and 4 bases from J, leaving 20 bases between. The CDR3 runs 15 residues. Looked up from germline, CDR1 is SGDLS and CDR2 is YYNGEE. CDR3 loop: CASTPQDFPYYEQYF. DNA of the CDR3: TGTGCCAGCACACCCCAAGACTTTCCTTATTACGAGCAGTACTTC.

The gene calls are TRBV29-1 and TRBJ1-1; D gene ambiguous. Germline-derived CDR1 and CDR2 are SQVTM and ANQGSEA. V was shortened by 2 bases and J by 3 bases, with 7 bases between the two germline ends. This CDR3 region has 12 residues. The CDR3 DNA is TGCAGCGTTGAATGGTGGGACACTGAAGCTTTCTTT. This encodes CSVEWWDTEAFF.

The V call is TRBV10-3, the J call TRBJ2-2; no definite D call. Per the germline V gene, CDR1 is ENHRY and CDR2 is SYGVKD. The CDR3 totals 12 residues. Deletions cut 3 bases from V and 2 bases from J, with 1 base between. The CDR3 region is CAISENTGELFF. CDR3 nucleotide sequence: TGTGCCATCAGTGAAAACACCGGGGAGCTGTTTTTT.

This clone was detected once. The chain is built from TRBV4-1 and TRBJ2-6; D possibly corresponds to TRBD1 (6 bases). V lost 2 bases and J lost 2, with 10 bases in between. Germline values: CDR1 MGHRA, CDR2 YSYEKL. The CDR3 contains 16 residues. The CDR3 sequence: CASSQQGHTGANVLTF. Written as DNA, the CDR3 is TGCGCCAGCAGCCAACAGGGACATACTGGGGCCAACGTCCTGACTTTC.

The V gene is TRBV6-6, the J gene TRBJ2-7; 7 bases agree with TRBD2. This CDR3 comprises 15 residues. Germline assignment: CDR1 MNHNY and CDR2 SVGAGI (reference sequence). V shed 6 bases and J 7 bases; nucleotides not matched to a gene: 15. In DNA, the CDR3 is TGTGCCAGCAGCGAGACAGACACTACGGGGGGTGAGCAGTACTTC. Protein sequence: CASSETDTTGGEQYF.

The chain couples TRBV9 to TRBJ1-6; 7 bases agree with TRBD1. This CDR3 comprises 15 residues. Germline V lookup: CDR1 SGDLS, CDR2 YYNGEE. The V and J ends lost 2 bases and 8 bases, in that order; junction bases with no gene match: 7. The CDR3 spells CASSVRGGRDSPLHF. The CDR3 DNA reads as TGTGCCAGCAGCGTGCGAGGGGGCCGGGATTCACCCCTCCACTTT.

The J gene is TRBJ2-3, the V gene TRBV5-6; D might be TRBD2 (6 bases). CDR1 and CDR2 from the germline V gene are SGHDT and YYEEEE. V dropped 5 bases and J dropped 2 bases, with 15 bases sitting between them. The length of the CDR3 is 15 residues. The CDR3 region is CASRTLGGDTDTQYF. The CDR3 bases are TGTGCCAGCAGGACCTTGGGCGGGGACACAGATACGCAGTATTTT.

The CDR3, as DNA: TGTGCCAGCAAACAGGGACTAGCAGGCCCCTACAATGAGCAGTTCTTC. Its protein product is CASKQGLAGPYNEQFF. This chain links TRBV27 with TRBJ2-1; 9 bases are a match to TRBD2. CDR1 and CDR2 from the germline V gene are MNHEY and SMNVEV (reference sequence). The V gene end was trimmed by 7 bases and the J gene end by 2 bases; junction bases not matched to a gene: 9. The CDR3 is made up of 16 amino acids.

The V and J genes are TRBV6-1 and TRBJ1-1, with TRBD1 identical over 9 bases. Trimming took 6 bases from V and 3 from J; bases not matched to a gene: 2. From germline, CDR1 is MNHNS and CDR2 SASEGT. The length of the CDR3 is 13 residues. CDR3: CASRGQGDTEAFF. The CDR3 DNA reads as TGTGCCAGCAGGGGACAGGGAGACACTGAAGCTTTCTTT.

The chain employs TRBV11-1 and TRBJ2-7; the D gene is possibly TRBD1 (5 bases). Trimming stripped 5 bases from V and 6 bases from J, with 11 bases between. CDR1 and CDR2 from the germline V gene are SGHAT and FQDESV (reference sequence). The CDR3 covers 12 residues. The CDR3 region is CASSPRTFEQYF. The DNA for the CDR3 is TGTGCCAGCAGCCCTAGGACATTCGAGCAGTACTTC.